One and the same sample provided the 11 T cell receptor beta chains below, sequenced in a study of cytomegalovirus exposure and HLA in healthy donors. The PCR used 60 Vbeta and 13 Jbeta primers. Sequenced by immunoSEQ multiplex PCR; TCRdb stores in-frame clones only, minus some. This sample yields 150,000 to 200,000 clones, of which approximately 78% are seen a single time; around 3.3% belongs to the top ten. The sequenced material came from PBMCs. The receptors come from a woman in her thirties or forties in good health and CMV-seronegative.

The J gene is TRBJ1-1, the V gene TRBV4-1; 7 bases are shared with TRBD1. Germline-derived CDR1 and CDR2 are MGHRA and YSYEKL. This CDR3 has 16 amino acids. With 3 bases clipped from V and 0 bases from J, the junction kept 7 bases outside the gene matches. CDR3 bases: TGCGCCAGCAGCCAGACAACGACAGGGATGAACACTGAAGCTTTCTTT. It yields the protein CASSQTTTGMNTEAFF.

Written as DNA, the CDR3 is TGCAGCGTCGAGTTTGGGATATACAGGGGAGGTGGCTACACCTTC. Amino acid sequence: CSVEFGIYRGGGYTF. The chain combines TRBV29-1 with TRBJ1-2; 7 bases map to TRBD1. This CDR3 spans 15 amino acids. The trim removed 6 bases at V and 7 bases at J, leaving 17 bases unmatched. Germline CDR1 is SQVTM and CDR2 is ANQGSEA.

The CDR3 protein is CASSSRGGYGYTF. The CDR3 DNA follows: TGTGCCAGCAGCTCCAGGGGCGGGTATGGCTACACCTTC. The V gene is TRBV7-9, the J gene TRBJ1-2; D is perhaps TRBD1 (6 bases). The CDR3 runs to 13 residues. V shed 4 bases and J shed 5 bases, with 11 bases lying between them. CDR1 SEHNR and CDR2 FQNEAQ come from the germline V gene (reference sequence).

The rearrangement uses TRBV5-1 and TRBJ1-2; 9 bases map to TRBD1. J was trimmed by 1 base and V by 4 bases; bases with no gene match: 8. The CDR3 contains 16 residues. Germline CDR1 and CDR2: SGHRS and YFSETQ. CDR3 nucleotide sequence: TGCGCCAGCAGCCAAGTCGACAGGGGGAATAACTATGGCTACACCTTC. Translating gives CASSQVDRGNNYGYTF.

The chain joins TRBV28 to TRBJ1-6, with TRBD1 matching over 10 bases. Trimming at V came to 6 bases and at J to 10 bases, leaving 3 bases not matched to a gene. In germline, CDR1 is MDHEN, CDR2 SYDVKM. This CDR3 contains 13 residues. The CDR3: CASRKTGGSPLHF. The CDR3 region has the DNA TGTGCCAGCAGAAAGACAGGGGGCTCACCCCTCCACTTT. Using reference TRBV28 and TRBJ1-6 for the parts outside the CDR3, the full variable domain is DVKVTQSSRYLVKRTGEKVFLECVQDMDHENMFWYRQDPGLGLRLIYFSYDVKMKEKGDIPEGYSVSREKKERFSLILESASTNQTSMYLCASRKTGGSPLHFGNGTRLTVT.

The genes are TRBV28 and TRBJ2-7, with TRBD1 as a possible D gene (5 bases). Germline CDR1 MDHEN, CDR2 SYDVKM. This CDR3 region has 16 residues. Trimming pared 3 bases from V and 2 bases from J, leaving 17 bases between. CDR3 sequence (DNA): TGTGCCAGCAGTTTCCTCTTGGGGCAGGACACCTACGAGCAGTACTTC. It yields the protein CASSFLLGQDTYEQYF.

The chain combines TRBV28 with TRBJ1-4; D not certain. Germline V CDR1 and CDR2: MDHEN, SYDVKM. The ends were cut back, 3 bases at V and 10 bases at J, with 12 bases in the middle. CDR3 length: 13 residues. The CDR3 DNA sequence: TGTGCCAGCAGTTTCCCTAATACGGGAAAACTGTTTTTT. It translates to CASSFPNTGKLFF.

The chain uses TRBV19 and TRBJ1-2; TRBD1 matches at 7 bases. The V and J ends lost 1 base and 7 bases, in that order; junction bases with no gene match: 6. Germline assignment: CDR1 LNHDA and CDR2 SQIVND (reference sequence). This CDR3 has 14 residues. The CDR3 DNA reads as TGTGCCAGTAGTATAGGACAGGGTGTACGTGGCTACACCTTC. This translates into CASSIGQGVRGYTF.

This chain links TRBV7-2 with TRBJ1-2; D not certain. Per germline, CDR1 SGHTA and CDR2 FQGNSA. The CDR3 is made up of 15 amino acids. The germline V and J ends were trimmed by 2 bases and 1 base, with 11 bases remaining between them. The CDR3 DNA reads TGTGCCAGCAGCTTACCCGGGGTTGTTAACTATGGCTACACCTTC. It is translated as CASSLPGVVNYGYTF.

This chain joins TRBV7-9 and TRBJ1-2; 8 nucleotides align to TRBD1. The J segment lost 8 bases and the V segment lost 5 bases, leaving 7 bases of the junction unmatched. The CDR3 consists of 13 residues. Germline CDR1 is SEHNR and CDR2 is FQNEAQ (reference sequence). In nucleotides, the CDR3 is TGTGCCAGCAGCCTTCCAGGGGGCCGGGGCTACACCTTC. Protein: CASSLPGGRGYTF.

This clone was detected once. The rearrangement joins TRBV5-6 to TRBJ2-5; D is unresolved. Per the germline V gene, CDR1 is SGHDT and CDR2 is YYEEEE. The CDR3 loop spans 13 amino acids. V lost 0 bases, J lost 8 bases, and 11 bases lay in between. CDR3 DNA: TGTGCCAGCAGCTTGGTGTCTTCCTACACCCAGTACTTC. Its protein product is CASSLVSSYTQYF.